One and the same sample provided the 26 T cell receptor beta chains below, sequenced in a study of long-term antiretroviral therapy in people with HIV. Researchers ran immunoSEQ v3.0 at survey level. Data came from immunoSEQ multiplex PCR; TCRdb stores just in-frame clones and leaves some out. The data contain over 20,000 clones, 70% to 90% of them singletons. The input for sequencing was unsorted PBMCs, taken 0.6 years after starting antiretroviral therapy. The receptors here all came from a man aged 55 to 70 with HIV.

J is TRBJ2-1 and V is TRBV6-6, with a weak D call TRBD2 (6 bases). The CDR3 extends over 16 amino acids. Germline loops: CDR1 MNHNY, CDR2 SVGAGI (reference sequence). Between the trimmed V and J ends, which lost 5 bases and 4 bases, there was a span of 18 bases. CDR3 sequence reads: CASSRSGSGTYNEQFF. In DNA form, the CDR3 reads TGTGCCAGCAGTCGGTCCGGGTCCGGGACTTACAATGAGCAGTTCTTC.

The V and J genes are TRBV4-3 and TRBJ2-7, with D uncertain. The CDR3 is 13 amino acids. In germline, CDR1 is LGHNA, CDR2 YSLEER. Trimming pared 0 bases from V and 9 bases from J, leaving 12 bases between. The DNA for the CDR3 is TGCGCCAGCAGCCAAGATTATGCGGCGAGGCAGTACTTC. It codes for CASSQDYAARQYF.

Here the CDR3 reads CASSRRGGYNEQFF. CDR3 DNA: TGTGCCAGCAGCCGGAGGGGGGGGTACAATGAGCAGTTCTTC. V gene TRBV5-4 combines with J gene TRBJ2-1; a weak D match, TRBD2 (7 bases). The germline V gene has CDR1 SGHNT and CDR2 YYREEE (reference sequence). This CDR3 region has 14 residues. Deletions cut 4 bases from V and 4 bases from J, with 12 bases between.

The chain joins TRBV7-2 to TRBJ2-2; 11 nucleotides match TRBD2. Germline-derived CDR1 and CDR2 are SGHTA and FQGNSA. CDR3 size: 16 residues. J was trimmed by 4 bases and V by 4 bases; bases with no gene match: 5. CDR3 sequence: CASSYPGTSGTGELFF. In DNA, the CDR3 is TGTGCCAGCAGCTATCCCGGGACTAGCGGCACCGGGGAGCTGTTTTTT.

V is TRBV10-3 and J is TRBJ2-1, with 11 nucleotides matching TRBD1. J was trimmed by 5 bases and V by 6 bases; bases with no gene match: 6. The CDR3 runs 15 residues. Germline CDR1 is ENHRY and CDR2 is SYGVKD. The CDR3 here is CAIRTGTGGNNEQFF. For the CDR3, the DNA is TGTGCCATCAGGACCGGGACAGGGGGGAACAATGAGCAGTTCTTC.

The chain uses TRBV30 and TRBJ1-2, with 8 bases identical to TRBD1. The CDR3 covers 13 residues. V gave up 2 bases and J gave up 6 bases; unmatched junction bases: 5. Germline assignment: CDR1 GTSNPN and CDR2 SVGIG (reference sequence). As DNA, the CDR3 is TGTGCCTGGAGTAGAGTGACAGGGGATGGCTACACCTTC. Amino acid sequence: CAWSRVTGDGYTF. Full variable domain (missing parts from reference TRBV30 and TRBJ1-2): SQTIHQWPATLVQPVGSPLSLECTVEGTSNPNLYWYRQAAGRGLQLLFYSVGIGQISSEVPQNLSASRPQDRQFILSSKKLLLSDSGFYLCAWSRVTGDGYTFGSGTRLTVV.

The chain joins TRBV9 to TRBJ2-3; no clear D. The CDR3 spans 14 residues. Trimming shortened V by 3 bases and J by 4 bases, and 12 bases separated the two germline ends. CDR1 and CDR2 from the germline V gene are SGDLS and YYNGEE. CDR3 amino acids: CASSASLAADTQYF. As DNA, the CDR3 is TGTGCCAGCAGCGCCTCTCTTGCGGCAGATACGCAGTATTTT.

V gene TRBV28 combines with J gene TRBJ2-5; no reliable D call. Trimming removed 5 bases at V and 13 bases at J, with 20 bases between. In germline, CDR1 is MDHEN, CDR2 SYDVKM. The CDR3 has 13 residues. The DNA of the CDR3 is TGTGCCAGCAGTCCGAAAGGACGGTCCCAAAGGTACTTC. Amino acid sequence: CASSPKGRSQRYF.

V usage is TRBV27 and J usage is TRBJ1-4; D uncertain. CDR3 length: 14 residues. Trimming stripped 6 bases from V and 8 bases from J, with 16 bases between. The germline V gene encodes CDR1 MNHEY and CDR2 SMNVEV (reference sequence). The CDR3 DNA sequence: TGTGCCAGCAGACCCCAGTACGGCAGAGAAAAACTGTTTTTT. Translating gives CASRPQYGREKLFF.

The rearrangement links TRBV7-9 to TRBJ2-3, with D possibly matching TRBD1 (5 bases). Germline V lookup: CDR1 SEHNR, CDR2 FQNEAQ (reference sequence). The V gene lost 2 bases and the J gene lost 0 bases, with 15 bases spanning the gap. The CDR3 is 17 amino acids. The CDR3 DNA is TGTGCCAGCAGCTTATCCGACAGACCGCCCAGCACAGATACGCAGTATTTT. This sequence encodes CASSLSDRPPSTDTQYF.

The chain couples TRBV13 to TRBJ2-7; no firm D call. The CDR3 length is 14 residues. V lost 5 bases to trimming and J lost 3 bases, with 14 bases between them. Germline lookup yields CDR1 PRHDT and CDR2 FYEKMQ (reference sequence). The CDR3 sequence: CASSRAQSSYEQYF. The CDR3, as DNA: TGTGCCAGCAGCCGGGCCCAGAGCAGCTACGAGCAGTACTTC.

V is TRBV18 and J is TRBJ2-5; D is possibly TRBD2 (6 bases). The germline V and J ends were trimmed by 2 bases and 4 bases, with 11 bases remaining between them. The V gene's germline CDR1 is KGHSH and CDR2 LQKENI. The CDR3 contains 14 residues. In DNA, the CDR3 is TGTGCCAGCTCACCAACGGAGGGCGGAGAGACCCAGTACTTC. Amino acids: CASSPTEGGETQYF.

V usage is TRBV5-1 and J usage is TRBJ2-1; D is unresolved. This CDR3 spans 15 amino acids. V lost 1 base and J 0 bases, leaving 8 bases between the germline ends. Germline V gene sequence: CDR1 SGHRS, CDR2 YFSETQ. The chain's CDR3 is CASSLQLSSYNEQFF. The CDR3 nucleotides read TGCGCCAGCAGCTTGCAACTCAGCTCCTACAATGAGCAGTTCTTC.

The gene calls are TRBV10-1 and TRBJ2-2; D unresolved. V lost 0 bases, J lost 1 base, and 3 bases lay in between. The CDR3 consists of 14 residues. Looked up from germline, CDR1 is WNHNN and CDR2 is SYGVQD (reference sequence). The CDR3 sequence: CASSESLNTGELFF. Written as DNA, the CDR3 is TGCGCCAGCAGTGAGTCTTTGAACACCGGGGAGCTGTTTTTT.

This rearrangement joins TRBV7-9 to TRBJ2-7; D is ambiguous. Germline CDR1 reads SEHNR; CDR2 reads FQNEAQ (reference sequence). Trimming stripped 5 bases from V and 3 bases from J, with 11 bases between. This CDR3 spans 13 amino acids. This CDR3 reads CASSPNPLYEQYF. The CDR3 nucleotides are TGTGCCAGCAGCCCAAACCCCCTCTACGAGCAGTACTTC.

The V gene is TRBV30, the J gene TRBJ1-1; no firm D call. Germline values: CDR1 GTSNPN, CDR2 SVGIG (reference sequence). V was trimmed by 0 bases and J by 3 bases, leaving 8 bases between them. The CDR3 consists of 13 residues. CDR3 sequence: CAWSVLRDTEAFF. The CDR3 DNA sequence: TGTGCCTGGAGTGTACTTCGTGACACTGAAGCTTTCTTT.

CDR3 nucleotides: TGTGCCAGTAGTATAACCGGGACAGGGGAGTACTACAATGAGCAGTTCTTC. Encoded protein: CASSITGTGEYYNEQFF. The chain couples TRBV19 to TRBJ2-1; TRBD1 matches 10 bases. CDR3 size: 17 residues. V lost 2 bases, J lost 3 bases, and 7 bases stayed unmatched. Germline values: CDR1 LNHDA, CDR2 SQIVND (reference sequence).

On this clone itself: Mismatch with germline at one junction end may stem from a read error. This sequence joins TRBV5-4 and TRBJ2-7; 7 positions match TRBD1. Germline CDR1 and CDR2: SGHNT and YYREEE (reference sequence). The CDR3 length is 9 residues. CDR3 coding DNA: TGTGCCAGCAGCCCGGGACAGAACTTC. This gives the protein CASSPGQNF.

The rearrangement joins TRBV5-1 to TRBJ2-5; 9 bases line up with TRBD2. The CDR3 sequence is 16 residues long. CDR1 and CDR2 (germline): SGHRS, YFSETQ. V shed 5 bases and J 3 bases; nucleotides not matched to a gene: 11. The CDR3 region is CASRAFGVAGEETQYF. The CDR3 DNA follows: TGCGCCAGCAGGGCCTTCGGGGTAGCGGGGGAAGAGACCCAGTACTTC. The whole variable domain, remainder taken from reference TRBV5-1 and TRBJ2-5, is KAGVTQTPRYLIKTRGQQVTLSCSPISGHRSVSWYQQTPGQGLQFLFEYFSETQRNKGNFPGRFSGRQFSNSRSEMNVSTLELGDSALYLCASRAFGVAGEETQYFGPGTRLLVL.

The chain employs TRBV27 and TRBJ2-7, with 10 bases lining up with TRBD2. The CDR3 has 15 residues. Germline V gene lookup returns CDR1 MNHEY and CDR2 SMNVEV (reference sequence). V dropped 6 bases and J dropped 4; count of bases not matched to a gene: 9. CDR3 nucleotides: TGTGCCAGCAGGGAGCGGGGGGGGGAACGTTACGAGCAGTACTTC. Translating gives CASRERGGERYEQYF.

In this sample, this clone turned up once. The CDR3 protein is CASTQAGFSGNTIYF. For the CDR3, the DNA is TGCGCCAGCACTCAAGCCGGGTTTTCTGGAAACACCATATATTTT. The rearrangement links TRBV5-1 to TRBJ1-3, with D unresolved. The V gene lost 6 bases and the J gene lost 1 base, with 14 bases spanning the gap. The CDR3 length is 15 residues. CDR1 is SGHRS and CDR2 is YFSETQ in the germline V gene.

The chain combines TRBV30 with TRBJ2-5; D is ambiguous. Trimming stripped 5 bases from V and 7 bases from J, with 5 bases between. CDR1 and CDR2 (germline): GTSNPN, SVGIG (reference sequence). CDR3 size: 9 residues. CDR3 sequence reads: CAWFVTQYF. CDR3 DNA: TGTGCCTGGTTCGTGACCCAGTACTTC.

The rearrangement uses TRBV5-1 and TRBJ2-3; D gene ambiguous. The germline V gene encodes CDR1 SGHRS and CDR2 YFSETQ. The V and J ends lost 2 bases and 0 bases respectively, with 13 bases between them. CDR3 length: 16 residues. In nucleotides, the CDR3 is TGCGCCAGCAGCTTTTCCAGAGCCCATAGCACAGATACGCAGTATTTT. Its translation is CASSFSRAHSTDTQYF.

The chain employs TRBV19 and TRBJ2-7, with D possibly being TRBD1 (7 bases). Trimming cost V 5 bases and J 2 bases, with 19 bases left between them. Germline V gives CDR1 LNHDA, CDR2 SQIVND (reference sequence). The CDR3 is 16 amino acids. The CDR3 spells CASSLYAGGQTYEQYF. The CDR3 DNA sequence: TGTGCCAGTAGTCTCTACGCAGGGGGGCAAACCTACGAGCAGTACTTC.

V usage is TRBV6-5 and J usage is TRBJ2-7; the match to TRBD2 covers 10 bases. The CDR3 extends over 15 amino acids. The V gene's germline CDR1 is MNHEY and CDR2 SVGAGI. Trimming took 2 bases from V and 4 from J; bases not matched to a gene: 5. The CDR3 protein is CASSYPASGSYEQYF. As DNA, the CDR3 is TGTGCCAGCAGTTACCCCGCTAGCGGGAGTTACGAGCAGTACTTC.

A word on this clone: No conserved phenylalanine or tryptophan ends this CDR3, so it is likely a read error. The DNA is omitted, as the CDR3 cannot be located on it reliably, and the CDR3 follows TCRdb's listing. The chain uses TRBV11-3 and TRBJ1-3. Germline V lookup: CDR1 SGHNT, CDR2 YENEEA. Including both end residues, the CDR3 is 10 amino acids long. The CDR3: CASSLVTVDV.